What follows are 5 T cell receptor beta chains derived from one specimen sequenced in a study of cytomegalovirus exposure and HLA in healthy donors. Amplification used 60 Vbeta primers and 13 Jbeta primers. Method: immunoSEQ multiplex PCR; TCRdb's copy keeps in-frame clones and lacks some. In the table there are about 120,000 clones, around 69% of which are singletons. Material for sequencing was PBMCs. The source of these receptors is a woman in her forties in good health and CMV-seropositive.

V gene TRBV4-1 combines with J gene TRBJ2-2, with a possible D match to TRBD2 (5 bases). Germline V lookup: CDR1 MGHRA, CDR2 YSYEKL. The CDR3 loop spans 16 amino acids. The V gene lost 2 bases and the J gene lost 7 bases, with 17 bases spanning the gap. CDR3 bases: TGCGCCAGCAGCCAATTCAGCGGCTCGGTGGTCGGGGAGCTGTTTTTT. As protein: CASSQFSGSVVGELFF.

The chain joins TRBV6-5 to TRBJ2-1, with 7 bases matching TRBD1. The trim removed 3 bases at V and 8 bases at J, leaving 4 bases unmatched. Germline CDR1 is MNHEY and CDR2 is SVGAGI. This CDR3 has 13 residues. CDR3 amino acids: CASSYSDRDEQFF. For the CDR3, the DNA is TGTGCCAGCAGTTATTCAGACAGGGATGAGCAGTTCTTC.

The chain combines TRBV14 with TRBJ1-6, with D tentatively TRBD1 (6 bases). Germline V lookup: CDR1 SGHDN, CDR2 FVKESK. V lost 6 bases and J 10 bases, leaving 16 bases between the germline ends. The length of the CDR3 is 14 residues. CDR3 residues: CASRTDRFDSPLHF. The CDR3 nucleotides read TGTGCCAGCAGGACCGACAGGTTCGACTCACCCCTCCACTTT. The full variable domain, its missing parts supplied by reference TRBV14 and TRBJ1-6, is EAGVTQFPSHSVIEKGQTVTLRCDPISGHDNLYWYRRVMGKEIKFLLHFVKESKQDESGMPNNRFLAERTGGTYSTLKVQPAELEDSGVYFCASRTDRFDSPLHFGNGTRLTVT.

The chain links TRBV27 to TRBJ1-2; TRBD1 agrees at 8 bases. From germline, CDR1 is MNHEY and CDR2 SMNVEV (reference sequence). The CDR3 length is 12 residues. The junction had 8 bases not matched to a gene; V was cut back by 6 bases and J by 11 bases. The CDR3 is CASSPRTGWYTF. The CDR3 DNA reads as TGTGCCAGCAGCCCGAGGACAGGGTGGTACACCTTC.

DNA of the CDR3: TGCGCCAGCATGGACAGGGTGAGGTTGGGCAATCAGCCCCAGCATTTT. This gives the protein CASMDRVRLGNQPQHF. The chain joins TRBV10-2 to TRBJ1-5; TRBD1 agrees at 8 bases. The CDR3 covers 16 residues. J gave up 2 bases and V 7 bases, and 10 bases lay outside the gene matches. Germline CDR1 WSHSY, CDR2 SAAADI.